A selection of T cell receptor beta chains follows, all from one sample in a study of cytomegalovirus exposure and HLA in healthy donors. The table came from immunoSEQ multiplex PCR; TCRdb's copy has only in-frame clones and leaves some out. The table has about 130,000 clones, just under 85% seen once. Sequenced input: PBMCs. These receptors were taken from a boy younger than 10 in good health and CMV-seronegative. Both conserved end residues are part of each CDR3. The order of the fields is clone size, J gene, D gene, V gene, CDR3 protein, CDR3 DNA. A D gene is named only where the DNA matches it firmly. Rows give clone size only sometimes, using once, few, many, or a class for an expanded clone.

>-|TRBJ2-5|TRBD2|TRBV7-9
CASNLRIAGEDGETQYF
TGTGCCAGCAACCTACGCATAGCGGGAGAGGACGGAGAGACCCAGTACTTC
>-|TRBJ2-1|-|TRBV4-3
CASSQDVARNNEQFF
TGCGCCAGCAGCCAAGATGTAGCTAGGAACAATGAGCAGTTCTTC
>-|TRBJ1-1|-|TRBV5-1
CASALDRMNTEAFF
TGCGCCAGTGCATTAGACAGGATGAACACTGAAGCTTTCTTT
>-|TRBJ2-6|-|TRBV4-2
CASRGALGANVLTF
TGTGCCAGCAGAGGAGCCCTAGGGGCCAACGTCCTGACTTTC
>few|TRBJ1-5|-|TRBV19
CASSIRVGVGNQPQHF
TGTGCCAGTAGTATACGGGTAGGGGTCGGCAATCAGCCCCAGCATTTT
>-|TRBJ2-3|TRBD1|TRBV6-4
CATGTGGADTQYF
TGTGCCACCGGAACAGGGGGCGCAGATACGCAGTATTTT
>-|TRBJ2-1|TRBD2|TRBV7-9
CASSPRTSGRPYNEQFF
TGTGCCAGCAGCCCTAGGACTAGCGGGAGACCCTACAATGAGCAGTTCTTC
>-|TRBJ1-1|-|TRBV10-3
CAISSITGRDTEAFF
TGTGCCATCAGTAGTATTACTGGGAGGGACACTGAAGCTTTCTTT
>-|TRBJ2-4|TRBD1|TRBV5-1
CASSLAVGTEVIQYF
TGCGCCAGCAGCTTGGCCGTTGGGACAGAAGTCATTCAGTACTTC
>-|TRBJ2-2|-|TRBV27
CASSFEGTNTGELFF
TGTGCCAGCAGTTTTGAGGGAACGAACACCGGGGAGCTGTTTTTT